This TCR beta chain originates from a study of identical twins. TCRdb reanalysed the 5' RACE reads using MiXCR and keeps one entry per CDR3 protein. The profile covers hundreds of thousands of distinct CDR3 sequences, with around 20% appearing a single time and approximately 4.3% taken by the ten largest. This clonotype came up a few times. Germline lookup yields CDR1 DFQATT and CDR2 SNEGSKA (reference sequence). V shed 4 bases and J shed 0 bases, with 13 bases lying between them. The length of the CDR3 is 14 residues. This sample was shared with a second study, whose subject was T cells expressing NK-cell markers.

The chain employs TRBV20-1 and TRBJ2-7; no definite D call. Sequenced input: PBMCs. This receptor was taken from a woman between 18 and 29 years old in good health. CDR3 bases: TGCAGTGCTATTAACAGAGACCTCTCCTACGAGCAGTACTTC. Its translation is CSAINRDLSYEQYF.